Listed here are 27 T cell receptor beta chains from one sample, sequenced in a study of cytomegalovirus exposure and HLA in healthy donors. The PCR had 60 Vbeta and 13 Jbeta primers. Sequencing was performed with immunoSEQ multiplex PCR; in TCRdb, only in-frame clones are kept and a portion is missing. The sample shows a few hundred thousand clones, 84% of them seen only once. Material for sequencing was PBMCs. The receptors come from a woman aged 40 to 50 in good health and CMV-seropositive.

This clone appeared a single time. The CDR3 DNA follows: TGTGCCAGCAGTTTAACGGACTTGAACACCGGGGAGCTGTTTTTT. Its protein product is CASSLTDLNTGELFF. The chain combines TRBV9 with TRBJ2-2, with a tentative D call TRBD2 (5 bases). The CDR3 runs 15 residues. Germline CDR1 reads SGDLS; CDR2 reads YYNGEE. V was pared by 5 bases and J by 1 base, with 12 bases between.

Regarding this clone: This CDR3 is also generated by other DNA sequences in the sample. CDR3 nucleotide sequence: TGTGCCAGCAGTGGGGGACAGGGGAACACTGAAGCTTTCTTT. This sequence encodes CASSGGQGNTEAFF. The gene calls are TRBV6-1 and TRBJ1-1, with 9 bases that match TRBD1. From germline, CDR1 is MNHNS and CDR2 SASEGT. The CDR3 is 14 residues long. V was clipped by 4 bases and J by 1 base; unmatched bases: 1.

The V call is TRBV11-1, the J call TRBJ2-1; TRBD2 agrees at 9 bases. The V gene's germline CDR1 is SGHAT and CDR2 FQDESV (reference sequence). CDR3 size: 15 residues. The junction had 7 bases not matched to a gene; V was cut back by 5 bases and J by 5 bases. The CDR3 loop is CASSVSGRRNNEQFF. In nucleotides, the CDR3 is TGTGCCAGCAGCGTTAGCGGGAGAAGGAACAATGAGCAGTTCTTC.

CDR3: CAWSGTGNYGYTF. The CDR3, as DNA: TGTGCCTGGAGTGGCACAGGAAACTATGGCTACACCTTC. This sequence joins TRBV30 and TRBJ1-2, with D tentatively TRBD1 (5 bases). The CDR3 contains 13 residues. Trimming shortened V by 1 base and J by 2 bases, and 8 bases separated the two germline ends. Per the germline V gene, CDR1 is GTSNPN and CDR2 is SVGIG (reference sequence).

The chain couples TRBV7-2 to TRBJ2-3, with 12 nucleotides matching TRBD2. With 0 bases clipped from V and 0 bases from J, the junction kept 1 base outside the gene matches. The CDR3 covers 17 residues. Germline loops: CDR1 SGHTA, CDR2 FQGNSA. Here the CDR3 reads CASSLAGTSGSTDTQYF. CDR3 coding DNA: TGTGCCAGCAGCTTAGCCGGGACTAGCGGGAGCACAGATACGCAGTATTTT. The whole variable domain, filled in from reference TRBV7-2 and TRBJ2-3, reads GAGVSQSPSNKVTEKGKDVELRCDPISGHTALYWYRQSLGQGLEFLIYFQGNSAPDKSGLPSDRFSAERTGGSVSTLTIQRTQQEDSAVYLCASSLAGTSGSTDTQYFGPGTRLTVL.

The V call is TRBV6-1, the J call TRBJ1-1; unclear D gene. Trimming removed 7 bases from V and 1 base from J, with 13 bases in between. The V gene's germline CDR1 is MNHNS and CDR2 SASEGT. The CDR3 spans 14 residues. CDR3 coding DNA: TGTGCCAGCATCCCCAGATCCTGGAACACTGAAGCTTTCTTT. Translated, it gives CASIPRSWNTEAFF.

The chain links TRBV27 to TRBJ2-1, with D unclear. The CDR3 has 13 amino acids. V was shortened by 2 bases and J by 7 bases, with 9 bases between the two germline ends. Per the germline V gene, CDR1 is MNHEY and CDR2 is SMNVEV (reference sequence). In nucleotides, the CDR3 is TGTGCCAGCAGTTTAAACGGAGTGAATGAGCAGTTCTTC. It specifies CASSLNGVNEQFF.

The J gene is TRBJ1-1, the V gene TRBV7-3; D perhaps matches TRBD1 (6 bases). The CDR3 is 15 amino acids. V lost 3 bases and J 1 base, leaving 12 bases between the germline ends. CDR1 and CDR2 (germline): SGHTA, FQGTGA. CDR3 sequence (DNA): TGTGCCAGCAGCTTTCAGGGGATGGGGAACACTGAAGCTTTCTTT. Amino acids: CASSFQGMGNTEAFF.

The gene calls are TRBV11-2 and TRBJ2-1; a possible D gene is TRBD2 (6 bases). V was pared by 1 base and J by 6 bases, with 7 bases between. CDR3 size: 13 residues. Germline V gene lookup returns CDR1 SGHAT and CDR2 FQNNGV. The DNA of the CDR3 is TGTGCCAGCAGCTTAGGGGGAGGCAATGAGCAGTTCTTC. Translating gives CASSLGGGNEQFF.

The CDR3: CASSLTALADTEAFF. As DNA, the CDR3 is TGCGCCAGCAGCTTGACCGCGTTGGCGGACACTGAAGCTTTCTTT. The chain links TRBV5-1 to TRBJ1-1; D gene ambiguous. CDR1 and CDR2 from the germline V gene are SGHRS and YFSETQ. This CDR3 contains 15 residues. V lost 1 base and J 3 bases, leaving 13 bases between the germline ends. Full variable domain (rest looked up from reference TRBV5-1 and TRBJ1-1): KAGVTQTPRYLIKTRGQQVTLSCSPISGHRSVSWYQQTPGQGLQFLFEYFSETQRNKGNFPGRFSGRQFSNSRSEMNVSTLELGDSALYLCASSLTALADTEAFFGQGTRLTVV.

The CDR3 region has the DNA TGTGCCAGCAGCTTGCAGACTGAAGCTTTCTTT. Its protein is CASSLQTEAFF. This chain joins TRBV7-8 and TRBJ1-1; D gene unclear. Per the germline V gene, CDR1 is SGHVS and CDR2 is FQNEAQ. The CDR3 extends over 11 amino acids. The V end lost 3 bases, the J end lost 5 bases, and 4 bases lay between the germline ends.

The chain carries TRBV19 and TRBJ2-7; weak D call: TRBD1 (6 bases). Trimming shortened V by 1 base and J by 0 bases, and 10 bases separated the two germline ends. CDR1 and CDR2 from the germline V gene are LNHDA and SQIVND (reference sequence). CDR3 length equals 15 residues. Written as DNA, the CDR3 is TGTGCCAGTAGTATAGTGGCAGGGGCCTCCTACGAGCAGTACTTC. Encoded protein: CASSIVAGASYEQYF.

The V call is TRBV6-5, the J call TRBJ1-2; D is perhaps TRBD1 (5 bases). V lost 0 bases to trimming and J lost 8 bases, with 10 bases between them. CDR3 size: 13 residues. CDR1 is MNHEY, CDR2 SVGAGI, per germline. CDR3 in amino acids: CASSYSAGLGYTF. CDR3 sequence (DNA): TGTGCCAGCAGTTACTCAGCGGGACTGGGCTACACCTTC.

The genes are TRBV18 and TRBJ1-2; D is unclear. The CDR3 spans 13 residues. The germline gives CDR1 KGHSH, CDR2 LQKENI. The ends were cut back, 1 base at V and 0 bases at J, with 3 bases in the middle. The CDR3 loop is CASSPLANYGYTF. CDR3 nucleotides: TGTGCCAGCTCACCACTAGCTAACTATGGCTACACCTTC.

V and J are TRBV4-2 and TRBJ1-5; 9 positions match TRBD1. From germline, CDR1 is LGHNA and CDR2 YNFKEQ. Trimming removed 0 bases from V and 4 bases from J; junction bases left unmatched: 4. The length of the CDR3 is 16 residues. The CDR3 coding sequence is TGTGCCAGCAGCCAAGACGGACAGGGGATGAATCAGCCCCAGCATTTT. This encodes CASSQDGQGMNQPQHF.

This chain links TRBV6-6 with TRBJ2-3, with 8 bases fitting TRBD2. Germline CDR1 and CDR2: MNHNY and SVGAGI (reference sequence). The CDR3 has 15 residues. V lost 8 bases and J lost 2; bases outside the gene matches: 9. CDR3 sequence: CASAGLAGNTDTQYF. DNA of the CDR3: TGTGCCAGCGCTGGGTTAGCGGGAAACACAGATACGCAGTATTTT.

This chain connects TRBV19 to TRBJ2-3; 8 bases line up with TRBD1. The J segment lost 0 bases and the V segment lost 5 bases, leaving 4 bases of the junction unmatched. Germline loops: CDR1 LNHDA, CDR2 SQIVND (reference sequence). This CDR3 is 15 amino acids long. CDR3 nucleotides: TGTGCCAGTAGTCGCAGGGGGCGCAGCACAGATACGCAGTATTTT. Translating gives CASSRRGRSTDTQYF.

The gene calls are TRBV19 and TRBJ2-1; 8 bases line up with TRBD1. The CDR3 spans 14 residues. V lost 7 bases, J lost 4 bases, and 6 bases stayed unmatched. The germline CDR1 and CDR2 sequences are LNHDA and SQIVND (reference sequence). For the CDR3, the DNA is TGTGCCAGTAAGGCCCGGGACAGGTACAATGAGCAGTTCTTC. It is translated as CASKARDRYNEQFF.

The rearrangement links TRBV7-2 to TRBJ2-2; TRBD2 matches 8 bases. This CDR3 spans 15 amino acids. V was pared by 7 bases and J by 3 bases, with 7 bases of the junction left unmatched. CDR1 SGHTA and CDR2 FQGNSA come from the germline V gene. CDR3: CASKAGGVDTGELFF. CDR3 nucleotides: TGTGCCAGCAAGGCGGGAGGAGTCGACACCGGGGAGCTGTTTTTT.

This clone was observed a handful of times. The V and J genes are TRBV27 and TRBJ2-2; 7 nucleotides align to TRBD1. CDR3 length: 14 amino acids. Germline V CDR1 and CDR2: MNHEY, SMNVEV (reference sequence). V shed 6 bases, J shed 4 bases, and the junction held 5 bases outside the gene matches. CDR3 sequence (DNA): TGTGCCAGCAGGACCCCAGGGGGCACCGGGGAGCTGTTTTTT. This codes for CASRTPGGTGELFF.

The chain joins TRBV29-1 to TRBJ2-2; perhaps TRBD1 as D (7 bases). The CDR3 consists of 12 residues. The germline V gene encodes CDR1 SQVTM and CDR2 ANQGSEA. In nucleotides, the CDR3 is TGCACCGGAGGAGGGGGCGCCGGGGAGCTGTTTTTT. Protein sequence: CTGGGGAGELFF.

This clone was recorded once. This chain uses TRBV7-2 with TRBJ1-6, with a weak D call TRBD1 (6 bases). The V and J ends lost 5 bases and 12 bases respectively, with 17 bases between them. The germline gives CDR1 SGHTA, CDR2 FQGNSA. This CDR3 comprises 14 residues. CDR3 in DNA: TGTGCCAGCAGCCCCGGGGGGGGCGCATTACCCCTCCACTTT. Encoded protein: CASSPGGGALPLHF.

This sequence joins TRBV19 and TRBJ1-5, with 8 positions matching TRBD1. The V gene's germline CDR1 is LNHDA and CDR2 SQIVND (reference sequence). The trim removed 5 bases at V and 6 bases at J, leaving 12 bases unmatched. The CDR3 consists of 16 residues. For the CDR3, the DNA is TGTGCCAGTAGTTCCACGGGACAGGCCCGCACTCAGCCCCAGCATTTT. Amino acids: CASSSTGQARTQPQHF. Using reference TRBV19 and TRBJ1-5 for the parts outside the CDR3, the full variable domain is DGGITQSPKYLFRKEGQNVTLSCEQNLNHDAMYWYRQDPGQGLRLIYYSQIVNDFQKGDIAEGYSVSREKKESFPLTVTSAQKNPTAFYLCASSSTGQARTQPQHFGDGTRLSIL.

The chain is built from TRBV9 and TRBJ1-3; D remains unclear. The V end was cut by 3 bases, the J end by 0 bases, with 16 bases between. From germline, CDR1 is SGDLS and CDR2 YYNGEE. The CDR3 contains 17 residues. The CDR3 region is CASSEDAGSHSGNTIYF. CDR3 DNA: TGTGCCAGCAGCGAAGATGCCGGGAGTCACTCTGGAAACACCATATATTTT.

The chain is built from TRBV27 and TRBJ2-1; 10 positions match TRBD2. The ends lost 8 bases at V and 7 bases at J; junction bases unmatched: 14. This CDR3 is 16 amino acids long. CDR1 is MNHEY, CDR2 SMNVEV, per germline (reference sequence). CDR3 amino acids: CASFSRASGRGNEQFF. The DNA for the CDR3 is TGTGCCAGCTTTTCGAGGGCTAGCGGGAGAGGGAATGAGCAGTTCTTC.

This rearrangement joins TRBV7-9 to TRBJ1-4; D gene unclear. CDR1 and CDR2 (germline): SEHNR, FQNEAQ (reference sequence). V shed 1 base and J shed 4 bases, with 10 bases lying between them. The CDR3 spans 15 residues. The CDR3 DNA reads TGTGCCAGCAGCTTAGGTCCAGGACTTAATGAAAAACTGTTTTTT. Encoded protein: CASSLGPGLNEKLFF.

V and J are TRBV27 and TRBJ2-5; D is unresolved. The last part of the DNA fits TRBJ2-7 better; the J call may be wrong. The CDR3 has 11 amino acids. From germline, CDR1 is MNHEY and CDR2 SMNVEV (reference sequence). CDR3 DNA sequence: TGTGCCACCGGAGTTGTCTACGAGCAGTACTTC. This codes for CATGVVYEQYF.